A selection of T cell receptor beta chains follows, all from one sample in a study of T cells expressing NK-cell markers. For each CDR3 protein, TCRdb gives one entry from its re-call of the 5' RACE reads, without DNA. The sample has a few hundred thousand distinct CDR3 sequences, and its top ten clones hold 5.2%. Material for sequencing was blood T cells: a sorted CD56 or NKG2C T cell subset, CD4+ or CD8+ T cells, or bulk PBMC T cells (not recorded which). The receptor set was obtained from a man aged 18-70 years in good health. Each CDR3 is given with its conserved first and last residue. Size is omitted from some rows. Given values are once, few, many or a class for expanded clones.

abundance,j_gene,v_gene,CDR3aa
.,TRBJ1-6,TRBV7-3,CASIRTAEMSPLHF
.,TRBJ2-7,TRBV9,CASSPWTSGREQYF
.,TRBJ1-2,TRBV7-2,CASTREQGDGYTF
.,TRBJ2-7,TRBV5-6,CASSGRDIGSYEQYF
.,TRBJ2-1,TRBV7-6,CASSNPAVAGGLGDEQFF
.,TRBJ2-1,TRBV5-1,CASSLTVTSDYNEQFF
.,TRBJ2-3,TRBV2,CASSAPGTQDTQYF
.,TRBJ2-3,TRBV12-3/TRBV12-4,CASRSRADTQYF
.,TRBJ1-5,TRBV20-1,CSARKTGTVLEPQHF
.,TRBJ2-3,TRBV19,CASKRGRDTQYF
.,TRBJ2-1,TRBV9,CASSVDGRGEQFF
medium-sized,TRBJ1-5,TRBV2,CASTRLNSNQPQHF
.,TRBJ2-4,TRBV5-1,CASSLSGRGSKNIQYF
.,TRBJ2-7,TRBV7-2,CASSLGGTRAPYF
.,TRBJ2-2,TRBV11-2,CASSGRLGQGDTRGELFF
.,TRBJ2-1,TRBV7-7,CASSSGVYNEQFF
.,TRBJ1-4,TRBV7-9,CASSLAISGELFF
.,TRBJ2-7,TRBV18,CASSRNSREGSYEQYF
.,TRBJ1-2,TRBV5-1,CASRLGGSPYGYTF
.,TRBJ1-6,TRBV6-2/TRBV6-3,CASSYRDGGGGGSYNSPLHF
.,TRBJ2-2,TRBV6-1,CASRTKGKIVRELFF
.,TRBJ1-1,TRBV27,CASSFGGGTAAFF
.,TRBJ2-1,TRBV20-1,CSASRRAGTGLGNEQFF
.,TRBJ2-3,TRBV7-3,CASSLIGAGTDTQYF
.,TRBJ1-2,TRBV18,CASSPGQYNYGYTF
.,TRBJ1-1,TRBV6-5,CASSYTTGGRGTEAFF
.,TRBJ2-3,TRBV14,CASSNRDRRITDTQYF
.,TRBJ1-2,TRBV6-1,CASSPDYANYGYTF
.,TRBJ2-5,TRBV20-1,CSAFGEGAQYF
.,TRBJ2-5,TRBV7-2,CASSLGLAGARGETQYF
.,TRBJ2-1,TRBV11-2,CASSPGQGNSGGYNEQFF
.,TRBJ2-7,TRBV19,CASSGRGARDEQYF
.,TRBJ1-2,TRBV29-1,CSVEGDSANYGYTF
.,TRBJ1-2,TRBV18,CASSPSLRTEFYGYTF
.,TRBJ2-5,TRBV5-1,CASILVRDRGILQETQYF
.,TRBJ2-1,TRBV29-1,CSVDGPWGNEQFF
.,TRBJ1-6,TRBV28,CASSLFLGENSPLHF
.,TRBJ1-3,TRBV7-9,CASSQAFSGNTIYF
.,TRBJ2-1,TRBV4-1,CASSQEVARSSYNEQFF
.,TRBJ2-5,TRBV2,CASSERLPRETQYF
.,TRBJ2-1,TRBV5-2,CASNNRGASTSGGLHSYNEQFF
.,TRBJ1-5,TRBV5-1,CASSPGPGGQPQHF
.,TRBJ2-3,TRBV21-1,CASSKNLQGWTDTQYF
.,TRBJ2-1,TRBV20-1,CSARDSLVNNEQFF
.,TRBJ2-2,TRBV5-1,CASSRGVVTGRGRRTGELFF
.,TRBJ2-5,TRBV2,CATQGREETQYF
.,TRBJ1-4,TRBV7-2,CASSSTGATNEKLFF
.,TRBJ2-3,TRBV7-8,CASRPPSIPDTQYF
.,TRBJ2-5,TRBV5-5,CASSLRAETSQETQYF
.,TRBJ1-4,TRBV20-1,CSAREGSDEKLFF